This T cell receptor beta chain comes out of a study of early stage breast cancer tumors. Study-wide background: Of some 17 invasive breast tumors, twelve were hormone receptor-positive, HER2-negative. Study findings and constraints: Tumors had about 2.4-fold higher T cell density and higher clonality than adjacent normal breast tissue.

Of note for this clone: Its cognate antigen is unknown.

Each sample had two DNA replicates, roughly 0.48 ug blood or roughly 1.4 ug tissue. Repertoires were generated with immunoSEQ multiplex PCR, while TCRdb's copy carries only in-frame clones and drops some. In the table there are approximately 9,500 clones, 66% of which are singletons. Germline lookup yields CDR1 WNHNN and CDR2 SYGVQD (reference sequence). Trimming pared 3 bases from V and 3 bases from J, leaving 13 bases between. The CDR3 contains 15 residues. The TCR originated in a person aged 45-65 years with breast cancer. Sample: breast tumor tissue. The rearrangement links TRBV10-1 to TRBJ2-3; D may be TRBD1 (7 bases). This chain's CDR3 is CASSDTGEVTDTQYF. The CDR3 nucleotides are TGCGCCAGCAGTGACACAGGGGAGGTGACAGATACGCAGTATTTT.